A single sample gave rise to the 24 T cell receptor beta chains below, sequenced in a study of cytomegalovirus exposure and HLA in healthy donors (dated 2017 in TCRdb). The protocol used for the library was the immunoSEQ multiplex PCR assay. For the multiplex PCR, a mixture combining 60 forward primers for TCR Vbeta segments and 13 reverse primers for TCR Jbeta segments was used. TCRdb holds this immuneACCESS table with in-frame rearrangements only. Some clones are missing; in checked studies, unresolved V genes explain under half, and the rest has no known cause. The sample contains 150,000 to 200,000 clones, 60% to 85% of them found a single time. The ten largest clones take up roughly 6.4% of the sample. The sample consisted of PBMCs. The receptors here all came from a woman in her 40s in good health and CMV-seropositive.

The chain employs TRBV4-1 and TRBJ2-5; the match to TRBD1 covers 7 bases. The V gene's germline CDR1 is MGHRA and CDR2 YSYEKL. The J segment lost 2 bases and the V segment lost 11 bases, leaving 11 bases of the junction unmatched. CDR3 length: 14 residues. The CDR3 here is CAVKSGQSQETQYF. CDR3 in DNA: TGCGCCGTCAAATCGGGACAGTCTCAAGAGACCCAGTACTTC.

The CDR3 DNA reads as TGTGCCAGCAGCTTGGACGGGAACAATGAGCAGTTCTTC. This encodes CASSLDGNNEQFF. This rearrangement joins TRBV5-4 to TRBJ2-1; perhaps TRBD2 as D (5 bases). The V gene's germline CDR1 is SGHNT and CDR2 YYREEE (reference sequence). The CDR3 runs 13 residues. Trimming took off 0 bases at V and 5 bases at J, with 6 bases between the two ends.

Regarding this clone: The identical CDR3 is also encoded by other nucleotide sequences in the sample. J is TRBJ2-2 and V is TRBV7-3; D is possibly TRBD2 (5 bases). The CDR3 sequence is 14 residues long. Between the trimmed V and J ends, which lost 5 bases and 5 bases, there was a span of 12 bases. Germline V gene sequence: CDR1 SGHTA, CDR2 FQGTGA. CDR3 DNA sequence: TGTGCCAGCAGCAGTTCGGGCGGGACCGGGGAGCTGTTTTTT. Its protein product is CASSSSGGTGELFF.

The CDR3 loop reads CSGRRGIGQETQYF. CDR3 DNA sequence: TGCAGCGGCCGGCGGGGAATTGGCCAAGAGACCCAGTACTTC. The rearrangement joins TRBV29-1 to TRBJ2-5; D perhaps matches TRBD2 (6 bases). CDR1 is SQVTM and CDR2 is ANQGSEA in the germline V gene. The CDR3 loop spans 14 amino acids. Trimming took 7 bases from V and 1 from J, leaving 16 bases between them.

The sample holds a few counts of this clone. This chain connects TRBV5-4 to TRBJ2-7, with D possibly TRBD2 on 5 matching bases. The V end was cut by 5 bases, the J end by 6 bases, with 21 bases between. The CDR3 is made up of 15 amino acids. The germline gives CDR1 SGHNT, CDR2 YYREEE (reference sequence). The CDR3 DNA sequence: TGTGCCAGCAGTGGACTGGTCGGTAGCGACGGCGAGCAGTACTTC. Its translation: CASSGLVGSDGEQYF.

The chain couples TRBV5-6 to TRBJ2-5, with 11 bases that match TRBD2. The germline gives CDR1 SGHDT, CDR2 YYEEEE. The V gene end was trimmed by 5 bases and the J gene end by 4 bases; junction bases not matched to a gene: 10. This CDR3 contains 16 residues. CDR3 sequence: CASSTKLAGVGETQYF. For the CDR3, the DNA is TGTGCCAGCAGTACAAAACTAGCGGGGGTAGGAGAGACCCAGTACTTC.

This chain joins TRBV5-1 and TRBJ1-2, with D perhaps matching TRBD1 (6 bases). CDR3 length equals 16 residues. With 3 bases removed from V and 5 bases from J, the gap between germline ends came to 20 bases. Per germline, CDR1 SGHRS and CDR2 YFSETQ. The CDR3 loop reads CASSSDRTHPGYGYTF. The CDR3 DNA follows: TGCGCCAGCAGCTCTGACAGGACACATCCGGGTTATGGCTACACCTTC.

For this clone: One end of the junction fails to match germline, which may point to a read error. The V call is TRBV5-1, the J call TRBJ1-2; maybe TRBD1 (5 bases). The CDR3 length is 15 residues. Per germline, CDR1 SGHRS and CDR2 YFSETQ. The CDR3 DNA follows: TGCGCCAGCAGCTTGGGACAGAAGAATAACTGTGGCTACACCTTC. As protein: CASSLGQKNNCGYTF.

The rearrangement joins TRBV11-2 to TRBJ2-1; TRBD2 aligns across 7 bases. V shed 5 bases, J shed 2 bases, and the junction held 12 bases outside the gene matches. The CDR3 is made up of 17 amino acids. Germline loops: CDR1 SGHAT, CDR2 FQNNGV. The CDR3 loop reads CASSPYSGLTTYNEQFF. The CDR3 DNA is TGTGCCAGCAGCCCCTATTCGGGACTAACCACCTACAATGAGCAGTTCTTC. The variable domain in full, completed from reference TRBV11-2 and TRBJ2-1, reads EAGVAQSPRYKIIEKRQSVAFWCNPISGHATLYWYQQILGQGPKLLIQFQNNGVVDDSQLPKDRFSAERLKGVDSTLKIQPAKLEDSAVYLCASSPYSGLTTYNEQFFGPGTRLTVL.

The chain's CDR3 is CASSSQGYRNTEAFF. DNA for the CDR3: TGTGCCAGCAGCTCCCAGGGTTATCGGAACACTGAAGCTTTCTTT. The V and J genes are TRBV7-9 and TRBJ1-1; D possibly corresponds to TRBD1 (5 bases). The CDR3 covers 15 residues. Germline V gene data show CDR1 as SEHNR and CDR2 as FQNEAQ (reference sequence). Between the trimmed V and J ends, which lost 4 bases and 1 base, there was a span of 13 bases.

In DNA, the CDR3 is TGTGCCAGTATTCCCCGCACCGGGACAGGCCTATATGGCTACACCTTC. Translated, it gives CASIPRTGTGLYGYTF. The chain combines TRBV19 with TRBJ1-2; 8 bases map to TRBD1. V lost 7 bases and J lost 5; bases outside the gene matches: 15. CDR3 length equals 16 residues. CDR1 is LNHDA, CDR2 SQIVND, per germline (reference sequence).

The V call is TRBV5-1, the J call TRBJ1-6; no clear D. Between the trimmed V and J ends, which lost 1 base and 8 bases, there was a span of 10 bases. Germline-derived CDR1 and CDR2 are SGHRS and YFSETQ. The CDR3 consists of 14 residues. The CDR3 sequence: CASSLWPRDSPLHF. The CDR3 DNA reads TGCGCCAGCAGCTTGTGGCCACGGGATTCACCCCTCCACTTT.

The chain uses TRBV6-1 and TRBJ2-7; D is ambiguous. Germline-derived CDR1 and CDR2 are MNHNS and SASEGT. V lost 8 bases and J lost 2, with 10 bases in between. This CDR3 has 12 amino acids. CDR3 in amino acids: CASRSLTYEQYF. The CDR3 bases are TGTGCCAGCCGGTCATTGACCTACGAGCAGTACTTC.

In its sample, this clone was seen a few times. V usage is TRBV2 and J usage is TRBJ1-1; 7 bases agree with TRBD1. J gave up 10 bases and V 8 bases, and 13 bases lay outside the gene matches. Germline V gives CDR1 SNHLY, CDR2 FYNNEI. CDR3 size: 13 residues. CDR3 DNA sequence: TGTGCCAGCGTAGGGGGCAGGGCGGAGGGAGCTTTCTTT. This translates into CASVGGRAEGAFF.

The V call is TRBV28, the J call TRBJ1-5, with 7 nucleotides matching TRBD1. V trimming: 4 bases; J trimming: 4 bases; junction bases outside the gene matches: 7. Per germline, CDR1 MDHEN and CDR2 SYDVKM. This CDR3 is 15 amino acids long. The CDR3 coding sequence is TGTGCCAGCAGTTCCCTGGACAGGACAAATCAGCCCCAGCATTTT. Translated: CASSSLDRTNQPQHF.

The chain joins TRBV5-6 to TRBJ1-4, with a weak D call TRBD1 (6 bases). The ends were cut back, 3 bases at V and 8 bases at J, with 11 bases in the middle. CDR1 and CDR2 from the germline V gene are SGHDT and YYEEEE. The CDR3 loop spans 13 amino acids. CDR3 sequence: CASSSGTTEKLFF. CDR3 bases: TGTGCCAGCAGCTCCGGGACAACAGAAAAACTGTTTTTT.

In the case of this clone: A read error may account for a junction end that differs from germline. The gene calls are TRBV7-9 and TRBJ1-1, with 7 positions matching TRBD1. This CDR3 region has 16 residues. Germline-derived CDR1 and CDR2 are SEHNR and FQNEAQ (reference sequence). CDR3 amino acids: CSSSPGQVRVYAEAFF. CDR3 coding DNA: TGTTCCAGCAGTCCCGGACAGGTACGGGTGTACGCTGAAGCTTTCTTT.

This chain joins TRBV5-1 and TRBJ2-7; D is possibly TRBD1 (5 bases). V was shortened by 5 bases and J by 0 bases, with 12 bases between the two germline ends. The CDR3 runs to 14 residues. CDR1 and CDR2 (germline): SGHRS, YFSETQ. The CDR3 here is CASRIETDSYEQYF. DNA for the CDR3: TGCGCCAGCAGGATTGAGACAGACTCCTACGAGCAGTACTTC.

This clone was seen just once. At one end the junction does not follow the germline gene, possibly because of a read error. CDR3 DNA: TGTGCCAGCAGCTTAGAGACGGGACAGAACTATAGCTACACCTTC. Amino acids: CASSLETGQNYSYTF. V and J are TRBV11-2 and TRBJ1-2, with 7 bases fitting TRBD1. The germline V gene has CDR1 SGHAT and CDR2 FQNNGV. The CDR3 sequence is 15 residues long. The variable domain in full, with the rest retrieved from reference TRBV11-2 and TRBJ1-2, is EAGVAQSPRYKIIEKRQSVAFWCNPISGHATLYWYQQILGQGPKLLIQFQNNGVVDDSQLPKDRFSAERLKGVDSTLKIQPAKLEDSAVYLCASSLETGQNYSYTFGSGTRLTVV.

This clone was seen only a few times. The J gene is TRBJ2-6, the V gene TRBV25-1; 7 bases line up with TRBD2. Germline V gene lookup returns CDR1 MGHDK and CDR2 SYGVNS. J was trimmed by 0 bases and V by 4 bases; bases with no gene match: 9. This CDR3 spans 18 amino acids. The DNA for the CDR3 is TGTGCCAGCAGTGGGGGGGGACGGAGAAGCTCTGGGGCCAACGTCCTGACTTTC. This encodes CASSGGGRRSSGANVLTF.

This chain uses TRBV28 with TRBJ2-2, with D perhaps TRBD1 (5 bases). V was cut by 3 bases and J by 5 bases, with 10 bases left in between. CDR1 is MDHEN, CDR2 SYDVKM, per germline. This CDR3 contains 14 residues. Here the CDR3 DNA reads TGTGCCAGCAGTTTGGCAGGGCGGACCGGGGAGCTGTTTTTT. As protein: CASSLAGRTGELFF.

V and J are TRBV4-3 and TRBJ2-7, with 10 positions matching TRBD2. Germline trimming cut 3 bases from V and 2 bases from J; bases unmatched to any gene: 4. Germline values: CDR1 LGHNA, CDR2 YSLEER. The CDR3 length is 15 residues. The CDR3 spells CASSQGSGGAYEQYF. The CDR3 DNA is TGCGCCAGCAGCCAGGGCAGCGGGGGGGCCTACGAGCAGTACTTC.

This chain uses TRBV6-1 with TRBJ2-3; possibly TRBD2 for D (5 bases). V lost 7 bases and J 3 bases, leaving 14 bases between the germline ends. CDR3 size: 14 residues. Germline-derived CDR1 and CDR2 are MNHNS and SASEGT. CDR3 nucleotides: TGTGCCAGCAATTCCGGACTCTGGACAGATACGCAGTATTTT. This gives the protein CASNSGLWTDTQYF.

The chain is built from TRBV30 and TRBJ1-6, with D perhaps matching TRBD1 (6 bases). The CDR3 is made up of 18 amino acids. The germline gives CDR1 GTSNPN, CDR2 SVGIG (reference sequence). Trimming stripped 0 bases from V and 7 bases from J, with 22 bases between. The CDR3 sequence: CAWSVTKTGQISNSPLHF. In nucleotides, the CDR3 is TGTGCCTGGAGTGTAACGAAAACAGGGCAAATTTCAAATTCACCCCTCCACTTT.